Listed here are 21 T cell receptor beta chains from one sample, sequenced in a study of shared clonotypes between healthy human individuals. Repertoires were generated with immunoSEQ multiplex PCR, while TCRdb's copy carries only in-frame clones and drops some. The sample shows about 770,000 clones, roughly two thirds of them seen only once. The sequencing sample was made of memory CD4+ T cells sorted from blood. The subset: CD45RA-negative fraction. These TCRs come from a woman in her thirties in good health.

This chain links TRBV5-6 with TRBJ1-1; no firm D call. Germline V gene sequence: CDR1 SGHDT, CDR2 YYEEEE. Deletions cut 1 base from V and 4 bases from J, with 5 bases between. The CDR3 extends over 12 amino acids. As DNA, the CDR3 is TGTGCCAGCAGCTTGTTGAGCACTGAAGCTTTCTTT. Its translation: CASSLLSTEAFF.

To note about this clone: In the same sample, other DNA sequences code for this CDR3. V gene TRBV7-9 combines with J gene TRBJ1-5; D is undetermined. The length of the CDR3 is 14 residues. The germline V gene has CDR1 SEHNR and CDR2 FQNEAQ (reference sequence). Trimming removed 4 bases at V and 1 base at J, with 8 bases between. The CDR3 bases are TGTGCCAGCAGCTCAGCTGGGAGCAATCAGCCCCAGCATTTT. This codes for CASSSAGSNQPQHF.

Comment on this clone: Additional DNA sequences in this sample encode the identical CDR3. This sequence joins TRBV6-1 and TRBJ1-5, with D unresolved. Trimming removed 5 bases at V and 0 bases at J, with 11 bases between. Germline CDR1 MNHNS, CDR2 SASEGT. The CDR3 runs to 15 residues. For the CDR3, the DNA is TGTGCCAGCAGTCCCCAGACGGATAGCAATCAGCCCCAGCATTTT. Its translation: CASSPQTDSNQPQHF.

CDR3 residues: CASSPGRESYEQYF. DNA of the CDR3: TGTGCCAGCAGCCCTGGGAGGGAGTCCTACGAGCAGTACTTC. V usage is TRBV6-6 and J usage is TRBJ2-7; 7 nucleotides agree with TRBD2. The V gene end was trimmed by 6 bases and the J gene end by 1 base; junction bases not matched to a gene: 6. The length of the CDR3 is 14 residues. Germline CDR1 is MNHNY and CDR2 is SVGAGI (reference sequence).

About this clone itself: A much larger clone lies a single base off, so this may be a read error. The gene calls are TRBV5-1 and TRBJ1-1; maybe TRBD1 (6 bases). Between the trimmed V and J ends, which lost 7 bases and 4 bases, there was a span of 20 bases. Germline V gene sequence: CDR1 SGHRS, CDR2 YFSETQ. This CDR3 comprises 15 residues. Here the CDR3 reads CASRLGGAMGTEAFF. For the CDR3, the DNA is TGCGCCAGCCGGCTGGGGGGGGCGATGGGCACTGAAGCTTTCTTT.

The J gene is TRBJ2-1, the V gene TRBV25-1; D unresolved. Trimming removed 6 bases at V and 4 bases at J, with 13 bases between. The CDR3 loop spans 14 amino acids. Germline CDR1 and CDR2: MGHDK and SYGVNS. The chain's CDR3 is CASSLRVEYNEQFF. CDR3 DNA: TGTGCCAGCAGCCTTAGAGTGGAGTACAATGAGCAGTTCTTC. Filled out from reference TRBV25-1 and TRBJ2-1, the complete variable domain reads EADIYQTPRYLVIGTGKKITLECSQTMGHDKMYWYQQDPGMELHLIHYSYGVNSTEKGDLSSESTVSRIRTEHFPLTLESARPSHTSQYLCASSLRVEYNEQFFGPGTRLTVL.

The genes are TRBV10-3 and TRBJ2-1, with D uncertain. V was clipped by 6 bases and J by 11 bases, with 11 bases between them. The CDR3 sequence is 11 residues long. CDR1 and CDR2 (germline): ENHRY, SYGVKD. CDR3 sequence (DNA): TGTGCCATCAGGGGAATCGACCAGCAGTTCTTC. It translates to CAIRGIDQQFF.

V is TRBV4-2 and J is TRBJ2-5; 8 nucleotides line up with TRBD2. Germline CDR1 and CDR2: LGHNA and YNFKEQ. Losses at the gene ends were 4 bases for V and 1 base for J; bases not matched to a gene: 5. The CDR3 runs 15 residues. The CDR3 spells CASSLIAGRQETQYF. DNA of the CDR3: TGTGCCAGCAGCCTCATAGCGGGACGCCAAGAGACCCAGTACTTC.

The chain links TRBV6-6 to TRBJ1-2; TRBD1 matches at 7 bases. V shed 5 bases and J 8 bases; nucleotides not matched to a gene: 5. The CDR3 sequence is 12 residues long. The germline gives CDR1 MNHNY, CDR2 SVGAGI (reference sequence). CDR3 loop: CASSGRGRGYTF. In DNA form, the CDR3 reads TGTGCCAGCAGTGGGAGGGGGCGAGGCTACACCTTC.

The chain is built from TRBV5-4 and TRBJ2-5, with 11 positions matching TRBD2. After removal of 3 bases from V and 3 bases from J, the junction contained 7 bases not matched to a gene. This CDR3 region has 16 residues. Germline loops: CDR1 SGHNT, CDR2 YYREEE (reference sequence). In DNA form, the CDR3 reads TGTGCCAGCAGCTCCCCCCAGACTAGCGGGAAAGAGACCCAGTACTTC. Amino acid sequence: CASSSPQTSGKETQYF.

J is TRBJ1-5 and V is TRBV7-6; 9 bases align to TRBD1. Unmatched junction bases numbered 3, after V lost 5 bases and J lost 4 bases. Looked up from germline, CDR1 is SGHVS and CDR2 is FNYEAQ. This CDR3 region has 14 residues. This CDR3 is CASSRTGANQPQHF. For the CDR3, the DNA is TGTGCCAGCAGCCGGACAGGGGCGAATCAGCCCCAGCATTTT.

CDR3: CASSKSQDRPSTNYGYTF. CDR3 in DNA: TGTGCCAGCAGCAAAAGCCAGGACAGGCCTTCCACGAACTATGGCTACACCTTC. V and J are TRBV21-1 and TRBJ1-2; TRBD1 is the table's D call and was not checked against the DNA. TRBV21-1 is an annotated pseudogene. The CDR3 totals 18 residues.

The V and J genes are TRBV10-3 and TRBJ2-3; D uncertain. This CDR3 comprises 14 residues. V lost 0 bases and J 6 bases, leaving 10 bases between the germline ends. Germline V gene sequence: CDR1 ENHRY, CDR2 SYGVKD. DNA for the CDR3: TGTGCCATCAGTGAGTCGGCAACGGACGATACGCAGTATTTT. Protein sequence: CAISESATDDTQYF.

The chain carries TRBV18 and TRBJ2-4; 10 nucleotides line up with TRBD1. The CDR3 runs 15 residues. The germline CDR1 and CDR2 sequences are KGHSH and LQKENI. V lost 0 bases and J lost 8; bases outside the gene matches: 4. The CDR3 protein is CASSPPRQGAHIQYF. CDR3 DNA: TGTGCCAGCTCACCACCGAGACAGGGGGCGCACATTCAGTACTTC.

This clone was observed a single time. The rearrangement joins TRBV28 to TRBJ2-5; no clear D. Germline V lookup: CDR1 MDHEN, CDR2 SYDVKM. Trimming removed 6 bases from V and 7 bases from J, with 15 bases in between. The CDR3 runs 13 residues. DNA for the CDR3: TGTGCCAGCAGCCCCCGGATAGTTCTGACCCAGTACTTC. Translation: CASSPRIVLTQYF.

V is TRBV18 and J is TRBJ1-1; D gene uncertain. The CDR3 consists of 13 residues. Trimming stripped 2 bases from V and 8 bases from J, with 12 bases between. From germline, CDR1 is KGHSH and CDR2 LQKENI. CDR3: CASSPTREGEAFF. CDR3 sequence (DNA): TGTGCCAGCTCACCAACGAGGGAAGGAGAAGCTTTCTTT. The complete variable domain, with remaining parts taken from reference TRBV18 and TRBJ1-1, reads NAGVMQNPRHLVRRRGQEARLRCSPMKGHSHVYWYRQLPEEGLKFMVYLQKENIIDESGMPKERFSAEFPKEGPSILRIQQVVRGDSAAYFCASSPTREGEAFFGQGTRLTVV.

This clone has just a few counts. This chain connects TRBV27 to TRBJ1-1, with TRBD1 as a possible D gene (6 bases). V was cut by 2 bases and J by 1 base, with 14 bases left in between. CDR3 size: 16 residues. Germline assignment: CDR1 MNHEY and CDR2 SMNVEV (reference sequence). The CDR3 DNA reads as TGTGCCAGCAGTTTAGGGCAGGGGCTCCAGAACACTGAAGCTTTCTTT. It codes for CASSLGQGLQNTEAFF.

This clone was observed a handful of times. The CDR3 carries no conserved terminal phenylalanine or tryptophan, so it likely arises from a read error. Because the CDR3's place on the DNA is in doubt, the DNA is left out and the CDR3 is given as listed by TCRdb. CDR3 region: CSANPCTSGRFPPKG. The chain joins TRBV29-1 to TRBJ2-7; the table's D call of TRBD2 was not tested on the DNA. The CDR3 adds up to 15 amino acids, both ends counted. Germline CDR1 SQVTM, CDR2 ANQGSEA.

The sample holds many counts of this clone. CDR3 sequence (DNA): TGTGCCAGCAGGCCTCGCGGGATGAACACTGAAGCTTTCTTT. Its translation is CASRPRGMNTEAFF. The V and J genes are TRBV27 and TRBJ1-1; D ambiguous. V gave up 6 bases and J gave up 0 bases, with 11 bases separating them. The CDR3 contains 14 residues. Germline CDR1 MNHEY, CDR2 SMNVEV (reference sequence).

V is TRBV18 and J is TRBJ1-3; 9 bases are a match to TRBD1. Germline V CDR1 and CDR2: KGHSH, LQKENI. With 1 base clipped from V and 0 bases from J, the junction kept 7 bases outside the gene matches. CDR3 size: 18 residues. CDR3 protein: CASSPRDRAGHSGNTIYF. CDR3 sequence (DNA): TGTGCCAGCTCACCACGGGACAGGGCCGGGCACTCTGGAAACACCATATATTTT. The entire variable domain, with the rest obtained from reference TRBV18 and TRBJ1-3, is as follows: NAGVMQNPRHLVRRRGQEARLRCSPMKGHSHVYWYRQLPEEGLKFMVYLQKENIIDESGMPKERFSAEFPKEGPSILRIQQVVRGDSAAYFCASSPRDRAGHSGNTIYFGEGSWLTVV.

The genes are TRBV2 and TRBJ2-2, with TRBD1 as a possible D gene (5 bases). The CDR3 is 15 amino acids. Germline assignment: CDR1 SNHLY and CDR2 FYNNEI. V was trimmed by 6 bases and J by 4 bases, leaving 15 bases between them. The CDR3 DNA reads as TGTGCCAGCAGGACAGAGAGGTCGGGCACCGGGGAGCTGTTTTTT. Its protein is CASRTERSGTGELFF.